The clone carrying this T cell receptor beta chain has only a few counts. Its antigen is undetermined. CDR3 length: 16 amino acids. V was pared by 2 bases and J by 0 bases, with 12 bases between. Per the germline V gene, CDR1 is LGHNT and CDR2 is FRNRAP. Every bit of the isolated RNA underwent reverse transcription, so sequencing read expressed TCRB transcripts. TCRdb keeps only in-frame clones here, not all; method: immunoSEQ multiplex PCR. The repertoire holds fewer than 350,000 clones, roughly 15% seen once, with less than 0.02% in the top ten. The data derive from a study of beta chain features in type 1 diabetes. Overall study results and limits: Sequencing of cDNA might inflate the share of cells that strongly express TCR. Small HLA sub-analyses could not settle whether HLA shapes TCRB rearrangement. Patients' naive, central memory and Treg TCRB repertoires seemed closer to one another than those of healthy donors. Moderately but significantly shorter TCRB CDR3s were found in Type 1 diabetes patients in all four CD4+ subsets.

All sorted populations exceeded 95% purity. The TCR sequence derives from a man between 18 and 35 years old with type 1 diabetes. The sample comprised naive CD4+ T cells from blood. This chain connects TRBV12-5 to TRBJ2-3, with D maybe TRBD2 (6 bases). The CDR3 reads CASGLPRDPSTDTQYF. Written as DNA, the CDR3 is TGTGCTAGTGGTTTGCCGCGGGACCCTAGCACAGATACGCAGTATTTT. The entire variable domain, with the rest obtained from reference TRBV12-5 and TRBJ2-3, is as follows: DARVTQTPRHKVTEMGQEVTMRCQPILGHNTVFWYRQTMMQGLELLAYFRNRAPLDDSGMPKDRFSAEMPDATLATLKIQPSEPRDSAVYFCASGLPRDPSTDTQYFGPGTRLTVL.